The rows below give T cell receptor beta chains drawn from one sample of a study of T cell responses to AZD1222 COVID-19 vaccine. Clones were read by immunoSEQ multiplex PCR, and TCRdb kept only the in-frame ones, dropping some. Of about 150,000 clones in the sample, about 90% were seen once. The input for sequencing was peripheral blood, taken on day 0 of MenACWY control vaccination. All receptors come from an adult in good health. The CDR3 runs from the conserved cysteine through the conserved F or W.

V gene	CDR3 protein
TRBV2	CASIPAPSGNTIYF
TRBV28	CASSPQTGLGTEAFF
TRBV3-1/TRBV3-2	CASSQGLAGTYEQYF
TRBV11-2	CASSLGSGGGFNYGYTF
TRBV2	CASSGRQNNEQFF
TRBV5-6	CASRVRASYNSPLHF
TRBV14	CASSPLGGPSTNEKLFF
TRBV19	CASSMRRDRRYEQYF
TRBV9	CASSNYYGYTF
TRBV12-5	CASGLVLSDRGYWGYTF
TRBV5-5	CASSLFWGMDQPQHF
TRBV5-6	CASSGGTDSSYNEQFF
TRBV2	CARRQGTGNTIYF
TRBV21-1	CASSWTVTQFF
TRBV6-2/TRBV6-3	CASSWDISNYGYTF
TRBV7-9	CASSLEGNTGELFF
TRBV6-5	CASRATSMGRTEAFF